This T cell receptor beta chain emerged from a study of OX40 agonist ivuxolimab in advanced cancers. Study overall: The patients received agonistic anti-OX40 (CD134) antibody ivuxolimab. Partial responses were seen in three patients, one with hepatocellular carcinoma and two with cutaneous melanoma.

The data were produced by immunoSEQ multiplex PCR, yet TCRdb's version contains in-frame clones alone and is incomplete. The repertoire holds approximately 40,000 clones, with 88% as singletons. V was pared by 4 bases and J by 3 bases, with 5 bases of the junction left unmatched. The CDR3 is 15 residues long. Per the germline V gene, CDR1 is SNHLY and CDR2 is FYNNEI. This sequence was found in an adult with an advanced solid tumor such as melanoma, head and neck, liver or kidney cancer. The genes are TRBV2 and TRBJ2-3, with 9 bases aligning to TRBD1. Sequencing was performed on CD4+ or CD8+ T cells sorted from blood, taken in a trial of the OX40 agonist ivuxolimab. In nucleotides, the CDR3 is TGTGCCAGCAGTGCGAGACAGGGGGTAACAGATACGCAGTATTTT. Translating it yields CASSARQGVTDTQYF.